This T cell receptor beta chain originates from a study of blood T cell repertoires in COVID-19. Looking at the study overall: Specimens from acute and convalescent COVID-19 originated in the United States, Italy and Spain.

The CDR3 sequence is 16 residues long. CDR1 SSHAT and CDR2 FNYEAQ come from the germline V gene (reference sequence). The ends lost 5 bases at V and 6 bases at J; junction bases unmatched: 11. The assay was immunoSEQ multiplex PCR, and TCRdb's table has in-frame clones only and misses some. The sample has 200,000 to 300,000 clones; 86% are singletons. The sample comprised peripheral blood. This rearrangement joins TRBV7-7 to TRBJ2-2, with 8 positions matching TRBD2. This clonotype was sampled from a man aged 35 to 55 who had recovered from COVID-19. CDR3 DNA sequence: TGTGCCAGCAGCCCCCGCGGGGGGCCAGGTGCCGGGGAGCTGTTTTTT. It codes for CASSPRGGPGAGELFF.